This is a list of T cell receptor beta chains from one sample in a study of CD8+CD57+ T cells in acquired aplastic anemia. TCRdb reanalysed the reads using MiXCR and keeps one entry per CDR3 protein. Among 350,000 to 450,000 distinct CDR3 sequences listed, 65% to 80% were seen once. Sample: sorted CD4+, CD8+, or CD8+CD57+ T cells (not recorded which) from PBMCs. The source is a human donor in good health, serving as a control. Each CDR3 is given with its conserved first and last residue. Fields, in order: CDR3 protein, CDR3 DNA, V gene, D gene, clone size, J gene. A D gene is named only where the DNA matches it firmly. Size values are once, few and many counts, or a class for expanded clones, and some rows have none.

CASSLAPVQGYAYHF TGTGCCAGCAGCTTAGCCCCGGTACAGGGCTATGCCTACCACTTT TRBV7-2 NA NA TRBJ1-6
CASSSSGRGAYEQYF TGTGCCAGCAGCTCCTCCGGACGGGGGGCGTACGAGCAGTACTTC TRBV7-8 NA NA TRBJ2-7
CASSLRESGYTF TGTGCCAGCAGCCTGCGTGAAAGCGGCTACACATTT TRBV7-3 NA NA TRBJ1-2
CASSQSRADTQYF TGTGCCAGCAGCCAAAGTAGGGCTGATACGCAGTATTTT TRBV14 NA NA TRBJ2-3
CASSIGRAAGRYEQYF TGTGCCAGTAGTATAGGTCGGGCGGCAGGCCGCTACGAGCAGTACTTC TRBV19 NA NA TRBJ2-7
CASRRGDTEAFF TGTGCCAGTAGAAGGGGTGACACTGAAGCTTTCTTT TRBV19 NA few TRBJ1-1
CASSVGQAQLSYEQYF TGTGCCAGCAGCGTCGGGCAGGCGCAGCTCTCCTACGAGCAGTACTTC TRBV5-4 NA NA TRBJ2-7
CATSDSVGRGSYEQYF TGTGCCACCAGTGATTCCGTGGGCAGGGGCTCCTACGAGCAGTACTTC TRBV24-1 NA NA TRBJ2-7
CASSQIPGQGIYGYTF TGCGCCAGCAGCCAGATTCCGGGACAGGGGATCTATGGCTACACCTTC TRBV4-3 TRBD1 many TRBJ1-2
CASSFHTQYEQYF TGTGCCAGTAGTTTTCACACTCAGTACGAGCAGTACTTC TRBV19 NA NA TRBJ2-7
CAITPGQIYEQYF TGTGCCATCACTCCAGGACAGATCTACGAGCAGTACTTC TRBV10-3 NA NA TRBJ2-7
CASSPLTGPYEQYF TGTGCCAGCAGCCCATTGACAGGGCCCTACGAGCAGTACTTC TRBV7-2 TRBD1 NA TRBJ2-7
CASSVASTGTDPQPQHF TGTGCCAGCAGTGTAGCAAGTACCGGCACTGACCCCCAGCCCCAGCATTTT TRBV7-2 NA NA TRBJ1-5
CASSLGGVSYEQYF TGTGCCAGCAGCTTGGGAGGTGTCTCCTACGAGCAGTACTTC TRBV7-2 NA NA TRBJ2-7
CASSVDSKGYGYTF TGTGCCAGCAGTGTGGACAGCAAAGGCTATGGCTACACCTTC TRBV2 NA NA TRBJ1-2
CASSLGGTSGGHQETQYF TGTGCCAGCAGCTTAGGAGGGACTAGCGGGGGTCACCAAGAGACCCAGTACTTC TRBV13 TRBD2 NA TRBJ2-5
CASSVRTSGGAEQYF TGTGCCAGCAGTGTCCGGACTAGCGGGGGGGCGGAACAGTACTTC TRBV2 TRBD2 NA TRBJ2-7
CASSQEGAASTDTQYF TGTGCCAGCAGCCAAGAAGGCGCAGCCAGCACAGATACGCAGTATTTT TRBV5-5 NA NA TRBJ2-3
CASSYLTSGDTQYF TGTGCCAGCAGTTACTTGACTAGCGGAGATACGCAGTATTTT TRBV24-1 TRBD2 few TRBJ2-3
CAIRDRGGKYGHSF TGTGCCATCAGAGATCGCGGGGGGAAGTACGGCCACTCCTTC TRBV10-3 TRBD2 once TRBJ2-7
CASSLRDKYGYTF TGTGCCAGCAGCCTGAGAGATAAGTATGGGTACACCTTC TRBV7-2 NA NA TRBJ1-2
CSSSEQGSNHEKLFF TGCAGTTCGTCTGAACAGGGCAGCAATCATGAAAAACTGTTTTTT TRBV20-1 NA NA TRBJ1-4
CASSGGGGTEAFF TGTGCCAGCAGTGGAGGCGGGGGGACAGAAGCTTTCTTT TRBV2 NA few TRBJ1-1
CASSPTGSGQPQHF TGTGCCAGCAGTCCCACAGGGTCTGGTCAGCCCCAGCATTTT TRBV6-5 NA many TRBJ1-5
CASSPQTARGPEPTPYF TGTGCCAGCAGCCCGCAAACGGCCCGGGGCCCCGAACCAACACCATATTTT TRBV7-2 NA NA TRBJ1-3
CASSRGGGLSYEQYF TGTGCCAGTAGCCGAGGGGGGGGTCTCTCCTACGAGCAGTACTTC TRBV19 NA NA TRBJ2-7
CASSIDRCYGSTF TGTGCCAGTAGTATCGACAGGTGCTATGGCTCCACCTTC TRBV19 NA NA TRBJ1-2
CAIREGLSNQPQHF TGTGCCATCAGGGAAGGTTTGAGCAATCAGCCCCAGCATTTT TRBV10-3 NA NA TRBJ1-5
CSARTGMDTQYF TGCAGCGCAAGGACAGGGATGGATACGCAGTATTTT TRBV29-1 TRBD1 few TRBJ2-3
CASSQDTAGDLGETQYF TGTGCCAGCAGCCAAGATACGGCAGGGGATTTGGGAGAGACCCAGTACTTC TRBV4-2 NA many TRBJ2-5
CASSRGSNEKLFF TGTGCCAGCAGCCGGGGAAGTAATGAAAAACTGTTTTTT TRBV6-5 NA many TRBJ1-4
CASSQRIPNQPQHF TGTGCCAGCAGCCAACGCATACCGAATCAGCCCCAGCATTTC TRBV11-2 NA NA TRBJ1-5
CASSARTTDTAYF TGTGCCAGCAGCGCCCGGACAACAGATACGGCGTATTTT TRBV7-3 NA NA TRBJ2-3
CASSLRSSSYEQYF TGTGCCAGCAGCTTGAGGTCTAGCTCCTACGAGCAGTACTTC TRBV5-8 NA NA TRBJ2-7
CASSIVKGLEYEQFF TGTGCCAGTAGTATAGTAAAGGGACTAGAGTATGAGCAGTTCTTC TRBV19 TRBD2 NA TRBJ2-1
CASSLGDHNSPLHF TGTGCCAGCAGCTTAGGGGATCATAATTCACCCCTCCACTTT TRBV5-4 NA NA TRBJ1-6
CSASSGSRAFPYEQYF TGCAGTGCTAGTTCCGGTTCGCGGGCCTTCCCCTACGAGCAGTACTTC TRBV20-1 NA NA TRBJ2-7
CASARTATGYCEQYF TGTGCCAGCGCTCGCACGGCGACAGGGTACTGCGAGCAGTACTTC TRBV2 TRBD1 once TRBJ2-7
CASSLERLRYNEQFF TGTGCCAGCAGCTTAGAGCGGCTAAGGTACAATGAGCAGTTCTTC TRBV11-2 NA many TRBJ2-1
CASSFYGSDGQGKSFYEQYF TGTGCCAGCAGCTTCTACGGGAGTGACGGACAAGGGAAATCCTTCTACGAGCAGTACTTC TRBV7-3 NA NA TRBJ2-7
CSASPNGQGPYNSPLHF TGCAGTGCTAGTCCGAATGGACAGGGCCCCTATAATTCACCCCTCCACTTT TRBV20-1 TRBD1 NA TRBJ1-6
CASSQEHPASGNTDTQYF TGTGCCAGCAGCCAAGAGCACCCGGCTAGCGGGAACACAGATACGCAGTATTTT TRBV4-2 TRBD2 many TRBJ2-3